What follows are 8 T cell receptor beta chains derived from one specimen sequenced in a study of blood T cell repertoires in COVID-19. Profiled with immunoSEQ multiplex PCR; TCRdb holds only in-frame clones, not every one. The data show about 310,000 clones, 85% seen once. The sample was PBMCs or T cells enriched from blood (not recorded which). These receptors all stem from a woman between 25 and 40 years old who had been exposed to COVID-19.

This clone came up once. The chain couples TRBV6-1 to TRBJ1-2; 7 bases are shared with TRBD1. The germline CDR1 and CDR2 sequences are MNHNS and SASEGT. The J segment lost 5 bases and the V segment lost 2 bases, leaving 8 bases of the junction unmatched. CDR3 length: 15 residues. This CDR3 is CASSERRGQLYGYTF. Written as DNA, the CDR3 is TGTGCCAGCAGTGAAAGGAGGGGACAGTTATATGGCTACACCTTC.

For the CDR3, the DNA is TGTGCCTGGGGGACAGGGGTTATAGGAACTGAAGCTTTCTTT. Its protein is CAWGTGVIGTEAFF. V gene TRBV30 combines with J gene TRBJ1-1, with 10 bases fitting TRBD1. After removal of 5 bases from V and 5 bases from J, the junction contained 8 bases not matched to a gene. CDR3 length: 14 residues. Germline-derived CDR1 and CDR2 are GTSNPN and SVGIG (reference sequence).

The chain is built from TRBV6-2 or TRBV6-3 and TRBJ1-1; D perhaps matches TRBD1 (5 bases). With 0 bases removed from V and 2 bases from J, the gap between germline ends came to 13 bases. In germline, CDR1 is MNHEY, CDR2 SVGEGT. The length of the CDR3 is 16 residues. CDR3 DNA sequence: TGTGCCAGCAGTTACTCGACCTACAGGTCAAACACTGAAGCTTTCTTT. The encoded protein is CASSYSTYRSNTEAFF.

V gene TRBV2 combines with J gene TRBJ1-5, with D perhaps matching TRBD1 (6 bases). Trimming cost V 2 bases and J 3 bases, with 11 bases left between them. The germline V gene encodes CDR1 SNHLY and CDR2 FYNNEI. The CDR3 is 15 residues long. CDR3 DNA sequence: TGTGCCAGCAGTGAAACAGGGAGTTTCAATCAGCCCCAGCATTTT. Residues: CASSETGSFNQPQHF.

The rearrangement uses TRBV19 and TRBJ2-5, with 9 bases matching TRBD2. The CDR3 is 16 residues long. V trimming: 2 bases; J trimming: 2 bases; junction bases outside the gene matches: 6. Germline V gene sequence: CDR1 LNHDA, CDR2 SQIVND (reference sequence). DNA for the CDR3: TGTGCCAGTAGTATATTCACTAGCGGGCCGCAAGAGACCCAGTACTTC. Encoded protein: CASSIFTSGPQETQYF.

The V gene is TRBV18, the J gene TRBJ2-1; TRBD2 matches 7 bases. The V gene's germline CDR1 is KGHSH and CDR2 LQKENI. This CDR3 contains 13 residues. The trim removed 5 bases at V and 6 bases at J, leaving 4 bases unmatched. This CDR3 reads CASSTGTTNEQFF. The CDR3 DNA reads as TGTGCCAGCTCAACCGGGACTACCAATGAGCAGTTCTTC. The complete variable domain, with remaining parts taken from reference TRBV18 and TRBJ2-1, reads NAGVMQNPRHLVRRRGQEARLRCSPMKGHSHVYWYRQLPEEGLKFMVYLQKENIIDESGMPKERFSAEFPKEGPSILRIQQVVRGDSAAYFCASSTGTTNEQFFGPGTRLTVL.

The CDR3 protein is CASSDPRNRGSDTQYF. The CDR3 DNA sequence: TGTGCCAGCAGTGACCCAAGGAATAGGGGTTCAGATACGCAGTATTTT. The chain joins TRBV2 to TRBJ2-3, with D possibly matching TRBD1 (5 bases). Trimming took off 3 bases at V and 4 bases at J, with 17 bases between the two ends. In germline, CDR1 is SNHLY, CDR2 FYNNEI. The CDR3 length is 16 residues.

This clone was counted a few times. The CDR3 DNA sequence: TGTGCCAGCAGTGACTGGGCAGGGGATCAGTACTATGGCTACACCTTC. Translating it yields CASSDWAGDQYYGYTF. The chain joins TRBV6-4 to TRBJ1-2; D perhaps matches TRBD1 (6 bases). The CDR3 consists of 16 residues. V was pared by 1 base and J by 3 bases, with 15 bases between. Germline CDR1 and CDR2: MRHNA and SNTAGT.